These T cell receptor beta chains were read from a single sample in a study of beta chain features in type 1 diabetes. The data were produced by immunoSEQ multiplex PCR, yet TCRdb's version contains in-frame clones alone and is incomplete. The sample has about 450,000 clones; 9.5% to 12% are singletons. Material: naive CD4+ T cells from blood. The receptors here all came from a woman aged 18-29 years in good health. The CDR3 runs from the conserved cysteine through the conserved F or W. D genes are given only for firm matches. Expanded clones are given a class, and other clones once, few, many or no size at all.

clone_size: -
v_call: TRBV9
j_call: TRBJ1-5
d_call: -
cdr3_aa: CASSPGVRGPHQPQHF
cdr3_nt: TGTGCCAGCAGCCCCGGTGTTCGGGGACCGCATCAGCCCCAGCATTTT

clone_size: -
v_call: TRBV7-3
j_call: TRBJ2-3
d_call: TRBD2
cdr3_aa: CASSPNPGGGRFF
cdr3_nt: TGTGCCAGCAGCCCGAATCCGGGCGGGGGGCGGTTTTTT

clone_size: -
v_call: TRBV4-1
j_call: TRBJ2-1
d_call: TRBD1
cdr3_aa: CASSRTGGEQFF
cdr3_nt: TGCGCCAGCAGCCGGACAGGGGGTGAGCAGTTCTTC

clone_size: -
v_call: TRBV6-5
j_call: TRBJ2-6
d_call: -
cdr3_aa: CASSSSGANVLTF
cdr3_nt: TGTGCCAGCAGTTCCTCTGGGGCCAACGTCCTGACTTTC

clone_size: few
v_call: TRBV2
j_call: TRBJ2-1
d_call: -
cdr3_aa: CASREYRSRVF
cdr3_nt: TGTGCCAGCAGGGAATACAGGAGTCGAGTCTTC

clone_size: -
v_call: TRBV7-8
j_call: TRBJ1-4
d_call: -
cdr3_aa: CASSTRDIKGKLFF
cdr3_nt: TGTGCCAGCAGTACCCGGGACATCAAGGGAAAACTGTTTTTT

clone_size: -
v_call: TRBV7-8
j_call: TRBJ2-7
d_call: TRBD2
cdr3_aa: CASSLGPGLDSYEQYF
cdr3_nt: TGTGCCAGCAGCTTAGGGCCGGGACTAGATAGTTACGAGCAGTACTTC

clone_size: -
v_call: TRBV7-2
j_call: TRBJ1-5
d_call: -
cdr3_aa: CASSSTSVGRPQHF
cdr3_nt: TGTGCCAGCAGTTCCACATCGGTCGGTCGGCCCCAGCATTTT

clone_size: -
v_call: TRBV9
j_call: TRBJ1-6
d_call: TRBD1
cdr3_aa: CASSGGQGANNSPLHF
cdr3_nt: TGTGCCAGCAGCGGAGGACAGGGGGCGAATAATTCACCCCTCCACTTT

clone_size: many
v_call: TRBV7-2
j_call: TRBJ1-3
d_call: -
cdr3_aa: CASSLETLNTIYF
cdr3_nt: TGTGCCAGCAGCTTAGAGACCCTGAACACCATATATTTT

clone_size: -
v_call: TRBV10-3
j_call: TRBJ1-5
d_call: -
cdr3_aa: CAAADPLGNQPQHF
cdr3_nt: TGTGCCGCCGCGGACCCTTTAGGCAATCAGCCCCAGCATTTT

clone_size: -
v_call: TRBV18
j_call: TRBJ2-7
d_call: -
cdr3_aa: CASSPPQPYSYEQYF
cdr3_nt: TGTGCCAGCTCACCACCACAACCCTACTCCTACGAGCAGTACTTC

clone_size: few
v_call: TRBV4-3
j_call: TRBJ2-7
d_call: -
cdr3_aa: CASSQVRSGASSYEQYF
cdr3_nt: TGCGCCAGCAGCCAAGTTAGGTCAGGAGCATCCTCCTACGAGCAGTACTTC

clone_size: -
v_call: TRBV2
j_call: TRBJ1-2
d_call: -
cdr3_aa: CATAQGFGYGYTF
cdr3_nt: TGTGCCACCGCACAGGGTTTTGGCTATGGCTACACCTTC

clone_size: many
v_call: TRBV2
j_call: TRBJ2-3
d_call: -
cdr3_aa: CASSLSGLGTDTQYF
cdr3_nt: TGTGCCAGCAGTCTTAGCGGATTGGGCACAGATACGCAGTATTTT

clone_size: -
v_call: TRBV11-2
j_call: TRBJ1-5
d_call: -
cdr3_aa: CASSAEGQPQHF
cdr3_nt: TGTGCCAGCAGTGCCGAGGGTCAGCCCCAGCATTTT

clone_size: -
v_call: TRBV7-2
j_call: TRBJ2-7
d_call: -
cdr3_aa: CASSTQDSTYEQYF
cdr3_nt: TGTGCCAGCAGCACTCAGGACAGTACCTACGAGCAGTACTTC

clone_size: few
v_call: TRBV28
j_call: TRBJ1-2
d_call: TRBD1
cdr3_aa: CASSSDVQGATRRAYGYTF
cdr3_nt: TGTGCCAGCAGTTCCGACGTACAGGGGGCAACGCGTCGGGCGTATGGCTACACCTTC

clone_size: few
v_call: TRBV7-2
j_call: TRBJ1-5
d_call: -
cdr3_aa: CASSLQGMQPQHF
cdr3_nt: TGTGCCAGCAGCTTACAGGGGATGCAGCCCCAGCATTTT

clone_size: -
v_call: TRBV7-6
j_call: TRBJ2-3
d_call: -
cdr3_aa: CASSTPQGTGTDTQYF
cdr3_nt: TGTGCCAGCAGCACACCACAGGGGACTGGGACAGATACGCAGTATTTT

clone_size: few
v_call: TRBV29-1
j_call: TRBJ2-7
d_call: -
cdr3_aa: CSVVVRATYEQYF
cdr3_nt: TGCAGCGTTGTGGTCAGGGCAACCTACGAGCAGTACTTC

clone_size: few
v_call: TRBV29-1
j_call: TRBJ2-1
d_call: -
cdr3_aa: CSVERARIQFF
cdr3_nt: TGCAGCGTTGAAAGGGCGCGGATACAGTTCTTC

clone_size: few
v_call: TRBV5-6
j_call: TRBJ2-5
d_call: -
cdr3_aa: CASSLTETQYF
cdr3_nt: TGTGCCAGCAGCTTGACAGAGACCCAGTACTTC

clone_size: few
v_call: TRBV5-1
j_call: TRBJ2-1
d_call: TRBD2
cdr3_aa: CASSLVSSGRYEQFF
cdr3_nt: TGCGCCAGCAGCTTGGTGTCTAGCGGGAGGTATGAGCAGTTCTTC

clone_size: -
v_call: TRBV9
j_call: TRBJ1-2
d_call: -
cdr3_aa: CASSVDSGANYGYTF
cdr3_nt: TGTGCCAGCAGCGTAGATTCGGGCGCTAACTATGGCTACACCTTC

clone_size: -
v_call: TRBV9
j_call: TRBJ1-1
d_call: TRBD1
cdr3_aa: CASSPRQGYTEAFF
cdr3_nt: TGTGCCAGCAGCCCTCGACAGGGGTACACTGAAGCTTTCTTT